The T cell receptor beta chain described here comes from a study of CD8 T cells in ankylosing spondylitis. Findings and limits, study-wide: Several highly homologous variants formed a TCR beta motif that appeared characteristic of ankylosing spondylitis blood. Relatively rare in peripheral blood, disease-linked clones were also CD8+.

Via MiXCR, TCRdb re-called the 5' RACE reads, giving one row per CDR3 protein. The profile shows hundreds of thousands of distinct CDR3 sequences, about 12% of them singletons. V was clipped by 1 base and J by 4 bases, with 16 bases between them. CDR3 size: 16 residues. Germline V CDR1 and CDR2: KGHSH, LQKENI. Regarding this clonotype: Its specificity is unknown.

This rearrangement joins TRBV18 to TRBJ1-1; possibly TRBD1 for D (5 bases). Sequenced: blood, either unsorted or a sorted T cell fraction (not recorded which). This TCR was recovered from a male donor with ankylosing spondylitis. CDR3 amino acids: CASSPQQQDGATEAFF. CDR3 nucleotides: TGTGCCAGCTCACCACAGCAACAGGATGGAGCCACTGAAGCTTTCTTT.